This TCR beta chain comes out of a study of blood T cell dynamics during melanoma immunotherapy (dated by TCRdb to 2018 to 2021). Broadly, across the study: The patients had metastatic melanoma and were given first-line pembrolizumab or nivolumab plus ipilimumab as standard of care in the United Kingdom. To find early correlates of response, peripheral T cell receptor repertoires were profiled in metastatic melanoma patients before and after one cycle of checkpoint inhibitor therapy. The training cohort was made up of consecutive patients, while a further independent group of patients from the same centre was pooled to form an external validation set.

The intended sense of this specimen's time point label: week 3, after first cycle of checkpoint inhibitor. Blood samples were taken at two points: before treatment (T0) and at week 3 (W3), which came after the first cycle of checkpoint blockade. Except for a couple of patients with rapid clinical progression, response was assessed 12 weeks after the first infusion by RECIST 1.1; disease control meant complete response, partial response or stable disease. Patients were not eligible if they had prior systemic cancer treatment, concomitant immunosuppressant therapy or synchronous other active malignancies. In six patients, three with progression and three with disease control, sorted CD8+ memory and naive T cell subsets were sequenced at T0 and W3. PBMC were isolated from blood with Lymphoprep and SepMate tubes, followed by red cell lysis. QIAamp DNA Blood Mini kits were used to extract DNA from PBMC and sorted T cell subsets. CD8+ T cell subsets were sorted live on a FACSAria III cytometer and then frozen prior to DNA extraction. Fresh PBMC intended for flow cytometry were kept at 4 degrees C in PBS containing approximately 2% fetal bovine serum and were analyzed within 24 hours.

All DNA extracted from each sorted CD8+ T cell subset was loaded into the assay. TCR beta CDR3 sequences were amplified from genomic DNA with the immunoSEQ TCRb Assay kit following manufacturer instructions. The KAPA Library Quantification Kit for Illumina platforms was used to quantify the pooled libraries by qPCR. Sequencing of the pooled libraries was done on an Illumina NextSeq 500, with clustering at roughly 0.55-1.2 pM. The study's processing was this. TCR data were analyzed with immunoSEQ ANALYZER and the R LymphoSeq package. A rearrangement efficiency score was calculated as productive divided by the sum of productive and non-productive CDR3 sequences. Clonality was measured with the Gini coefficient and diversity with the Renyi index at alpha=1, and both measures were compared pairwise between timepoints within each patient. In LymphoSeq, clonal relatedness was computed with an edit distance of 3 and repertoire similarity was computed with the Bhattacharyya coefficient. To classify response, a linear discriminant analysis based on week-3 changes in clonality and diversity was built with the R MASS and caret packages. TCRdb carries this immuneACCESS record with in-frame sequences only. Its versions omit some clonotypes, under half of them owing to an unresolved V gene in the studies checked, with the rest unexplained. The DNA gave D and trimming, while V, J and clone size come from that table. This sample has around 3,500 clones in its table, and about 96% of those were observed once. The ten biggest clones cover around 0.5% of the sample.

On this clone: No cognate antigen has been identified for it. No base-level quality is on record; no much larger clone is a single base apart.

Results the study describes overall, beyond this receptor: The relatively small sample size was acknowledged as something that could potentially limit how far the results can be generalized. Among sorted CD8+ subsets, TIE cells showed the highest similarity to cfDNA CDR3 sequences and the highest clonality, suggesting active turnover with convergence on dominant clones. The study could not determine whether the T cell clones driving repertoire changes were melanoma-specific or reflected general immune activation.

Inclusive of the bounding cysteine and phenylalanine, the CDR3 is 17 residues long. Only the CDR3 region is kept as DNA, spanning 51 bases read in frame from base 1. CDR1 MNHEY and CDR2 SMNVEV were looked up in the germline V gene (reference sequence). The starting material was effector memory CD8+ T cells from blood, obtained from a patient treated with checkpoint blockade. This TCR came from a human donor with melanoma. The chain employs TRBV27 and TRBJ2-5, and perhaps TRBD2 as D gene, on 5 matching bases. The J call may be mistaken, given a closer DNA end match to TRBJ2-7. DNA sequence: TGTGCCAGCAGTTTATACGGCAGGACTCCCGAAATCTACGAGCAGTACTTC. This gives the protein CASSLYGRTPEIYEQYF.